The source of this TCR beta chain is a study of T cells after yellow fever vaccination. On the study more broadly: Fractions containing few cells were prepared with SMART-Seq v4 Ultra Low Input.

Study results and caveats: A weaker but faster secondary response was observed, peaking on day 5 versus 15.

A universal primer site and UMIs were added as TCR cDNA was made by 5'RACE template switching. MiXCR, run by TCRdb on the 5' RACE reads, gives a single entry per CDR3 protein. The sample yields 50,000 or so distinct CDR3 sequences, around 7% seen once. The V end lost 1 base, the J end lost 4 bases, and 13 bases lay between the germline ends. The CDR3 is made up of 15 amino acids. Germline loops: CDR1 MGHRA, CDR2 YSYEKL. V gene TRBV4-1 combines with J gene TRBJ1-2; unclear D gene. This clonotype was obtained from a man between 18 and 29 years old who received the YFV17D yellow fever vaccine. The sample in question was CD8+ T cells not binding an NS4B(214-222) dextramer, sorted from PBMCs, obtained about 49 days after the first yellow fever vaccination. The CDR3 bases are TGCGCCAGCAGCCAAGCTTGGAGTCAGGTCTATGGCTACACCTTC. This sequence encodes CASSQAWSQVYGYTF.